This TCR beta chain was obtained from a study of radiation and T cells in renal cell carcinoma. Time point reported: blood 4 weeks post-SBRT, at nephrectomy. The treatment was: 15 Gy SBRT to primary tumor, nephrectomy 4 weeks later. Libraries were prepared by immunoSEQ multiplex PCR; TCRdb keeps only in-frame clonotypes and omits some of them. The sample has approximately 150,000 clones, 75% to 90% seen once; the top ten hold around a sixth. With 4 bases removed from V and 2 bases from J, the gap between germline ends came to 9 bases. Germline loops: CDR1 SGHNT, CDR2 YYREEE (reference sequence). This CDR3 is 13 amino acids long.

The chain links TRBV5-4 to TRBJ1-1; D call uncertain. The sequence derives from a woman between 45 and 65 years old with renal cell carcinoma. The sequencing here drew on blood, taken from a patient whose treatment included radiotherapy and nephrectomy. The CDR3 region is CASSLISNTEAFF. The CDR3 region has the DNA TGTGCCAGCAGCCTTATCTCCAACACTGAAGCTTTCTTT.